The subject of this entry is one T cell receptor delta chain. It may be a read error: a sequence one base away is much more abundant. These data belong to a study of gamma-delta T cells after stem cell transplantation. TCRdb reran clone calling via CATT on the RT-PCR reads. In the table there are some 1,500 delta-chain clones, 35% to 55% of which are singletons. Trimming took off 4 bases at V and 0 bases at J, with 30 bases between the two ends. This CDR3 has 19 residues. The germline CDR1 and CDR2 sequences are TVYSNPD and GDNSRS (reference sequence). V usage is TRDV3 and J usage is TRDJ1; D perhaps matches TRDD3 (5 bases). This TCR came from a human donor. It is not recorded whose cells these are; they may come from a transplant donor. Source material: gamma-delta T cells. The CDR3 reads CACDTVPGVPALYTDKLIF. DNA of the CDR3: TGTGCCTGTGACACCGTACCGGGGGTCCCCGCCTTGTACACCGATAAACTCATCTTT. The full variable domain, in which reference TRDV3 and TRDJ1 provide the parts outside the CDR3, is CDKVTQSSPDQTVASGSEVVLLCTYDTVYSNPDLFWYRIRPDYSFQFVFYGDNSRSEGADFTQGRFSVKHILTQKAFHLVISPVRTEDSATYYCACDTVPGVPALYTDKLIFGKGTRVTVEP.